This T cell receptor (beta chain) stems from a study of shared clonotypes between healthy human individuals. This CDR3 is 14 amino acids long. V lost 7 bases, J lost 8 bases, and 18 bases lay in between. Germline CDR1 is MNHEY and CDR2 is SMNVEV (reference sequence). Produced via immunoSEQ multiplex PCR; TCRdb's table is partial and in-frame only. The sample includes roughly 1,600,000 clones, about 98.5% of them seen just once. This TCR was recovered from a man younger than 40 in good health. The specimen was naive CD4+ T cells sorted from blood. The sample's subset: CD45RA+ positively selected. The genes are TRBV27 and TRBJ2-1; D not resolved. CDR3 region: CASTASWISDEQFF. CDR3 DNA sequence: TGTGCCAGCACGGCCAGCTGGATTTCGGATGAGCAGTTCTTC.